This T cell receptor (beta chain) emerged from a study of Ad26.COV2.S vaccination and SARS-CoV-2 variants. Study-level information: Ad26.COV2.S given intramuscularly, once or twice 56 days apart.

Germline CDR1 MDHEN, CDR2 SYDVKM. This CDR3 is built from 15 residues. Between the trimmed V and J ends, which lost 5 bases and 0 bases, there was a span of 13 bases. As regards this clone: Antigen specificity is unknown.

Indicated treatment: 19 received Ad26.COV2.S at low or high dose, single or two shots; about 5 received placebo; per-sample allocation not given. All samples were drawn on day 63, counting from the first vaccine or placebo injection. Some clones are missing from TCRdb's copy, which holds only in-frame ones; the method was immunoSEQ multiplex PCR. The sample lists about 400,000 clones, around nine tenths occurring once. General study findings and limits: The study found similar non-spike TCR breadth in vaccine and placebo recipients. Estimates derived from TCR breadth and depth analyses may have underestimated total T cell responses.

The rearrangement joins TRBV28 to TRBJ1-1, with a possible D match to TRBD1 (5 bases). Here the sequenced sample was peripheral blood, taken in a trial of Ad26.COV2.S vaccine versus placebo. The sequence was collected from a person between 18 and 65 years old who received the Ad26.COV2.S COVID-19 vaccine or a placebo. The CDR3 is CASSPNRGMNTEAFF. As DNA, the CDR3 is TGTGCCAGCAGTCCTAACCGGGGGATGAACACTGAAGCTTTCTTT.